The 9 T cell receptor beta chains below were found in one sample sequenced in a study of blood T cell repertoires in COVID-19. Produced via immunoSEQ multiplex PCR; TCRdb's table is partial and in-frame only. The repertoire holds about 20,000 clones, over 80% seen once, with about 3.2% in the top ten. The sample was peripheral blood. The receptors here all came from a human donor in a cohort sampled during active COVID-19.

V and J are TRBV5-4 and TRBJ2-7; the D is unclear. The CDR3 extends over 15 amino acids. V was pared by 0 bases and J by 0 bases, with 10 bases between. Germline CDR1 reads SGHNT; CDR2 reads YYREEE (reference sequence). The CDR3, as DNA: TGTGCCAGCAGCTTGGCCCGACACCTCTCCTACGAGCAGTACTTC. This sequence encodes CASSLARHLSYEQYF.

The chain has TRBV13 and TRBJ2-3; D ambiguous. With 4 bases removed from V and 4 bases from J, the gap between germline ends came to 15 bases. Germline CDR1 reads PRHDT; CDR2 reads FYEKMQ (reference sequence). The CDR3 spans 15 residues. The CDR3 coding sequence is TGTGCCAGCAGCTCCGTACATTCATCCGCAGATACGCAGTATTTT. Encoded protein: CASSSVHSSADTQYF.

This rearrangement joins TRBV7-9 to TRBJ1-3, with a weak D call TRBD1 (5 bases). Between the trimmed V and J ends, which lost 6 bases and 4 bases, there was a span of 13 bases. The CDR3 is 14 amino acids. Germline V gene lookup returns CDR1 SEHNR and CDR2 FQNEAQ (reference sequence). The CDR3 DNA sequence: TGTGCCAGCAGACCAAGGGGTTCGGGAAACACCATATATTTT. Encoded protein: CASRPRGSGNTIYF. The full variable domain, completed using reference TRBV7-9 and TRBJ1-3, is DTGVSQNPRHKITKRGQNVTFRCDPISEHNRLYWYRQTLGQGPEFLTYFQNEAQLEKSRLLSDRFSAERPKGSFSTLEIQRTEQGDSAMYLCASRPRGSGNTIYFGEGSWLTVV.

The chain links TRBV27 to TRBJ2-3; D might be TRBD1 (5 bases). V dropped 3 bases and J dropped 2 bases, with 6 bases sitting between them. The CDR3 runs to 13 residues. Per germline, CDR1 MNHEY and CDR2 SMNVEV (reference sequence). The CDR3 reads CASSLDITDTQYF. As DNA, the CDR3 is TGTGCCAGCAGTTTGGACATCACAGATACGCAGTATTTT.

V is TRBV5-4 and J is TRBJ2-7, with 8 bases that match TRBD1. The ends lost 4 bases at V and 0 bases at J; junction bases unmatched: 6. This CDR3 region has 15 residues. Germline V lookup: CDR1 SGHNT, CDR2 YYREEE (reference sequence). CDR3 sequence: CASSPRTGPSYEQYF. Here the CDR3 DNA reads TGTGCCAGCAGCCCAAGGACAGGGCCCTCCTACGAGCAGTACTTC. Supplemented by reference TRBV5-4 and TRBJ2-7, the full variable domain reads ETGVTQSPTHLIKTRGQQVTLRCSSQSGHNTVSWYQQALGQGPQFIFQYYREEENGRGNFPPRFSGLQFPNYSSELNVNALELDDSALYLCASSPRTGPSYEQYFGPGTRLTVT.

The chain recombines TRBV5-1 with TRBJ2-4; weak D call: TRBD2 (5 bases). The germline V gene has CDR1 SGHRS and CDR2 YFSETQ. Trimming left V 0 bases short and J 9 bases short, with 16 bases between. CDR3 length equals 15 residues. The CDR3 DNA reads TGCGCCAGCAGCTTGGTTGCCGGGGATGACGGCATTCAGTACTTC. Amino acids: CASSLVAGDDGIQYF. Full variable domain (missing parts from reference TRBV5-1 and TRBJ2-4): KAGVTQTPRYLIKTRGQQVTLSCSPISGHRSVSWYQQTPGQGLQFLFEYFSETQRNKGNFPGRFSGRQFSNSRSEMNVSTLELGDSALYLCASSLVAGDDGIQYFGAGTRLSVL.

V gene TRBV24-1 combines with J gene TRBJ2-5; the D gene is possibly TRBD2 (6 bases). Germline-derived CDR1 and CDR2 are KGHDR and SFDVKD. CDR3 length equals 15 residues. Trimming stripped 5 bases from V and 5 bases from J, with 17 bases between. CDR3 coding DNA: TGTGCCACCAGTGCCGACCTGGAGGGTTCCGAGACCCAGTACTTC. This encodes CATSADLEGSETQYF.

The chain recombines TRBV6-6 with TRBJ2-7; 7 bases map to TRBD1. Trimming at V came to 1 base and at J to 5 bases, leaving 5 bases not matched to a gene. From germline, CDR1 is MNHNY and CDR2 SVGAGI (reference sequence). This CDR3 comprises 14 residues. The CDR3 nucleotides are TGTGCCAGCAGTTACTTACAGGGGTCCAACGAGCAGTACTTC. This encodes CASSYLQGSNEQYF.

The rearrangement links TRBV5-1 to TRBJ2-5, with 8 bases that match TRBD2. This CDR3 region has 15 residues. Germline lookup yields CDR1 SGHRS and CDR2 YFSETQ. Unmatched junction bases numbered 10, after V lost 4 bases and J lost 5 bases. CDR3 nucleotide sequence: TGCGCCAGCAGCCCGGTAGCGGGGCGTGGGGAGACCCAGTACTTC. Residues: CASSPVAGRGETQYF.